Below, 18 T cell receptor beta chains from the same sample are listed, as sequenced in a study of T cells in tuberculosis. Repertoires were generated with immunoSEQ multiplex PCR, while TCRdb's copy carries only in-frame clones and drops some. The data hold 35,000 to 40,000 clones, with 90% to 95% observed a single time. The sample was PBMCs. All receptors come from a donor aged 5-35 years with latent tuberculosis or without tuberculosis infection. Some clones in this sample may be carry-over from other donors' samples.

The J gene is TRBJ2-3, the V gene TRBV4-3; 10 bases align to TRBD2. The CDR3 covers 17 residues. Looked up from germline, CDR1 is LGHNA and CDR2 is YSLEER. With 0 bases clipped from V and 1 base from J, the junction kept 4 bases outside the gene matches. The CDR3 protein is CASSQDGLAGGTDTQYF. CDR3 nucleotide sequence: TGCGCCAGCAGCCAAGACGGGCTAGCGGGGGGCACAGATACGCAGTATTTT.

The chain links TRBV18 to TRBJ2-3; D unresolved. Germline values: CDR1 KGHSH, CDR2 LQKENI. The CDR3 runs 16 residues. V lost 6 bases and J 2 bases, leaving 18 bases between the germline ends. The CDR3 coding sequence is TGTGCCAGCTCTTCAAGCGAAAGTATAGACACAGATACGCAGTATTTT. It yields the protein CASSSSESIDTDTQYF. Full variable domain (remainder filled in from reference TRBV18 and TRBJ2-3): NAGVMQNPRHLVRRRGQEARLRCSPMKGHSHVYWYRQLPEEGLKFMVYLQKENIIDESGMPKERFSAEFPKEGPSILRIQQVVRGDSAAYFCASSSSESIDTDTQYFGPGTRLTVL.

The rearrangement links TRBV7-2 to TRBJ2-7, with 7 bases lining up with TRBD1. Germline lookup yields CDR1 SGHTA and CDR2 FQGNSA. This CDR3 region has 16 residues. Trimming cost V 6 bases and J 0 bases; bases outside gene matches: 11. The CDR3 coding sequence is TGTGCCAGCAGTCATTACAGGGGATGGAGCTCCTACGAGCAGTACTTC. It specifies CASSHYRGWSSYEQYF. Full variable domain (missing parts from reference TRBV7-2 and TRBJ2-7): GAGVSQSPSNKVTEKGKDVELRCDPISGHTALYWYRQSLGQGLEFLIYFQGNSAPDKSGLPSDRFSAERTGGSVSTLTIQRTQQEDSAVYLCASSHYRGWSSYEQYFGPGTRLTVT.

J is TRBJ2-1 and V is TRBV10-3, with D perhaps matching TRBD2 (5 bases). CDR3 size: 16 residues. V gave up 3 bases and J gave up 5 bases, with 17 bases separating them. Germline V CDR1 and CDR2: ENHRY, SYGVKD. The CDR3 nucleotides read TGTGCCATCAGTGAAGCTAGCCAAAACCGCAACAATGAGCAGTTCTTC. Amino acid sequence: CAISEASQNRNNEQFF.

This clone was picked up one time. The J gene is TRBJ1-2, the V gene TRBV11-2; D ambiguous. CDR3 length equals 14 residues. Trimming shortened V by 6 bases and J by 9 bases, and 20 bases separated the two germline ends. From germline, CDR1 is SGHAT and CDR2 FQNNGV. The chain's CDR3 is CASSLLKTLASYTF. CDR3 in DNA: TGTGCCAGCAGTTTACTCAAGACCTTAGCCAGCTACACCTTC. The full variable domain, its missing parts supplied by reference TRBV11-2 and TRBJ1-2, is EAGVAQSPRYKIIEKRQSVAFWCNPISGHATLYWYQQILGQGPKLLIQFQNNGVVDDSQLPKDRFSAERLKGVDSTLKIQPAKLEDSAVYLCASSLLKTLASYTFGSGTRLTVV.

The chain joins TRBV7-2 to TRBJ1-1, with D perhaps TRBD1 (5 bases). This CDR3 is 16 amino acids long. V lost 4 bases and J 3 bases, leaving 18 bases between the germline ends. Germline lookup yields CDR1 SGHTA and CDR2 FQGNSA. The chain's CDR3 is CASSSQGRVGDTEAFF. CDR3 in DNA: TGTGCCAGCAGCTCGCAAGGGAGGGTAGGGGACACTGAAGCTTTCTTT.

DNA of the CDR3: TGTGCCAGCAGCCCGGGACAGGGGCCCGGGGAGCTGTTTTTT. Encoded protein: CASSPGQGPGELFF. This chain links TRBV5-5 with TRBJ2-2, with 10 bases that match TRBD1. The V and J ends lost 4 bases and 6 bases, in that order; junction bases with no gene match: 3. The CDR3 contains 14 residues. The germline CDR1 and CDR2 sequences are SGHKS and YYEKEE (reference sequence).

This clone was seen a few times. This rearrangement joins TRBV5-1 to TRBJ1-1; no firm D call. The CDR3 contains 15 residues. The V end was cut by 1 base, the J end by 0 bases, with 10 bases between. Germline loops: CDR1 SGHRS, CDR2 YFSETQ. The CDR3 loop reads CASSLNGELNTEAFF. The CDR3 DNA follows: TGCGCCAGCAGCTTGAACGGAGAGTTGAACACTGAAGCTTTCTTT.

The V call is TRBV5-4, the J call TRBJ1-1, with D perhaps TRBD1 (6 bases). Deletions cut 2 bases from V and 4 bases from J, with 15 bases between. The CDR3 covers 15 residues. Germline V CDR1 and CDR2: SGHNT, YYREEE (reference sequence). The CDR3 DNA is TGTGCCAGCAGCTTCTGGACAGAGAGGGGCACTGAAGCTTTCTTT. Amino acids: CASSFWTERGTEAFF.

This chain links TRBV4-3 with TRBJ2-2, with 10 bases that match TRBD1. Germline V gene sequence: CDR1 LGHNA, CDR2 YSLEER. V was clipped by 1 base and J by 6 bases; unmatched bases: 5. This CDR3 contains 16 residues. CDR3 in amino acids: CASSQVPGTGAGELFF. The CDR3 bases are TGCGCCAGCAGCCAAGTACCTGGGACAGGGGCCGGGGAGCTGTTTTTT.

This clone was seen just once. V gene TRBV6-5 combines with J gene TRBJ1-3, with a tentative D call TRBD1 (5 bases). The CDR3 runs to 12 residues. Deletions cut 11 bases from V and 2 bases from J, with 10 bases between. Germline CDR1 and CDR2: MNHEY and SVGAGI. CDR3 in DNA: TGTGCCTCCTGGGGCCCTGGAAACACCATATATTTT. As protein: CASWGPGNTIYF.

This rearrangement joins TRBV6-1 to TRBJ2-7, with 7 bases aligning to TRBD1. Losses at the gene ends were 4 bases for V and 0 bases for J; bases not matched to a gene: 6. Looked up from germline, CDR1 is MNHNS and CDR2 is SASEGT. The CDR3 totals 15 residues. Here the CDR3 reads CASSVSGTVSYEQYV. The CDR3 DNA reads TGTGCCAGCAGTGTCTCCGGGACAGTCTCCTACGAGCAGTACGTC.

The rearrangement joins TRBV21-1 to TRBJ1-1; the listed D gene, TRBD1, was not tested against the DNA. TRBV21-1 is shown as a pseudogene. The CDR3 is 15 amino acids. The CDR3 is CASSPEAGELTEAFF. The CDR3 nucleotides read TGTGCCAGCAGTCCTGAAGCAGGGGAGCTAACTGAAGCTTTCTTT.

The CDR3 spells CASSFGTGLTGSPLHF. DNA for the CDR3: TGTGCCAGCAGTTTTGGGACAGGGTTAACGGGTTCACCCCTCCACTTT. The chain is built from TRBV27 and TRBJ1-6; 9 bases map to TRBD1. The CDR3 spans 16 residues. The germline CDR1 and CDR2 sequences are MNHEY and SMNVEV (reference sequence). Unmatched junction bases numbered 9, after V lost 3 bases and J lost 9 bases.

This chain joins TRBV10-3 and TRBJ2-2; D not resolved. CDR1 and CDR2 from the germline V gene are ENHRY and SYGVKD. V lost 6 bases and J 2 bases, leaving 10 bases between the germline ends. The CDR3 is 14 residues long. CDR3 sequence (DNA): TGTGCCATCAGGACGGGTCGAAACACCGGGGAGCTGTTTTTT. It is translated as CAIRTGRNTGELFF.

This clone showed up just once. CDR3 DNA: TGTGCCAGCAGTTACGCCGGACAGGCGAACTACGAGCAGTACGTC. This encodes CASSYAGQANYEQYV. The V call is TRBV6-6, the J call TRBJ2-7, with TRBD1 identical over 7 bases. CDR3 length equals 15 residues. Looked up from germline, CDR1 is MNHNY and CDR2 is SVGAGI (reference sequence). J was trimmed by 3 bases and V by 2 bases; bases with no gene match: 7.

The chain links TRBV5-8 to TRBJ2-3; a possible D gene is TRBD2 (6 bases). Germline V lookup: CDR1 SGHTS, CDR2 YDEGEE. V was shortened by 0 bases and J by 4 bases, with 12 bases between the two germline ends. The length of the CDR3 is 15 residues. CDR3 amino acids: CASSLVLEGSDTQYF. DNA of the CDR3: TGTGCCAGCAGCTTGGTATTGGAGGGGTCAGATACGCAGTATTTT. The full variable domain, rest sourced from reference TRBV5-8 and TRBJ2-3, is EAGVTQSPTHLIKTRGQQATLRCSPISGHTSVYWYQQALGLGLQFLLWYDEGEERNRGNFPPRFSGRQFPNYSSELNVNALELEDSALYLCASSLVLEGSDTQYFGPGTRLTVL.

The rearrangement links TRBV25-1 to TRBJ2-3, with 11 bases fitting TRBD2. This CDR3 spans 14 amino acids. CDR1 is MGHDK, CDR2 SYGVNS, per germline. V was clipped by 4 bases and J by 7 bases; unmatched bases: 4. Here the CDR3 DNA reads TGTGCCAGCAGTGTAGCGGGGGGGCTATATACGCAGTATTTT. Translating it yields CASSVAGGLYTQYF.